This T cell receptor (beta chain) emerged from a study of blood T cells in healthy people across ages. General study results and limits: Diversity of TCR beta per million T cells declined in a roughly linear way with age. Greater diversity and more naive CD4+ cells were seen in long-lived donors than in aged donors.

With respect to this clonotype: Antigen unknown.

The second PCR ran roughly 7 to 11 cycles with a sample-barcoded 5' primer and J-beta primers. MiXCR, applied by TCRdb to the 5' RACE reads, yields one record per CDR3 protein. Among a few hundred thousand distinct CDR3 sequences listed, more than 45% were seen once. Per germline, CDR1 SNHLY and CDR2 FYNNEI. This CDR3 comprises 14 residues. V was pared by 3 bases and J by 4 bases, with 10 bases between. Sequencing was done on a sample of blood. The gene calls are TRBV2 and TRBJ2-1, with D hard to call. The sequence came from a man aged 60 to 75 in good health. The CDR3 reads CASSDGLAYNEQFF. DNA for the CDR3: TGTGCCAGCAGTGATGGTCTGGCTTACAATGAGCAGTTCTTC.